This TCR beta chain originates from a study of neurological immune-mediated disorders. Study-level points and caveats: The greatest TCR clonal expansion occurred in HTLV-1-associated myelopathy and the least in multiple sclerosis, which fell below healthy controls.

From germline, CDR1 is SGHTA and CDR2 FQGNSA. V gave up 1 base and J gave up 4 bases; unmatched junction bases: 1. This CDR3 comprises 16 residues. The table lists this clonotype with many counts. Antigen unknown. Specified time point: longitudinal time-point 1 (baseline). A 10-nucleotide random UMI tagged transcripts in template-switch 5'RACE cDNA synthesis. From 15-18 subjects, every sequencing run obtained over 200 million TCR-beta sequences. TCRdb fed the 5' RACE reads into MiXCR, producing one record per CDR3 protein. This sample has tens of thousands of distinct CDR3 sequences, with more than 8.5% found just once.

This receptor was taken from a young man in good health. The sample comprised PBMCs. The rearrangement links TRBV7-2 to TRBJ2-1, with TRBD2 matching 13 bases. The chain's CDR3 is CASSLGTSGGYNEQFF. CDR3 sequence (DNA): TGTGCCAGCAGCTTAGGGACTAGCGGGGGTTACAATGAGCAGTTCTTC.